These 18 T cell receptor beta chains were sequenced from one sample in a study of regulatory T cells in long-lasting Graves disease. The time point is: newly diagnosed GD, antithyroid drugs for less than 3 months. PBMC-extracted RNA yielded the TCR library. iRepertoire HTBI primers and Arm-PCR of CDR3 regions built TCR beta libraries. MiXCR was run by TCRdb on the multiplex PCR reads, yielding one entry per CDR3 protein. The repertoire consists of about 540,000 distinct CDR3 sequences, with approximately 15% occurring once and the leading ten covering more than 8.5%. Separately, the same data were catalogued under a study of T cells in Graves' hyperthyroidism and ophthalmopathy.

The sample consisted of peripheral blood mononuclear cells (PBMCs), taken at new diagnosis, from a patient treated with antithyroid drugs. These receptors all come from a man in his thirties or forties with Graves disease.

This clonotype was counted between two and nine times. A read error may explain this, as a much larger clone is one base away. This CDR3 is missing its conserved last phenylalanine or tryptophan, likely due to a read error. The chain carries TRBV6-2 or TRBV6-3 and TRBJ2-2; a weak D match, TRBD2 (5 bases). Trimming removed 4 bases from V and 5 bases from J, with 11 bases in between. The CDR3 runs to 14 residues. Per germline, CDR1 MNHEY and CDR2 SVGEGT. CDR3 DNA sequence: TGTGCCAGCAGTTTCCGGGGAGAGACCGGGGAGCTGTTTTCT. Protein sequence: CASSFRGETGELFS.

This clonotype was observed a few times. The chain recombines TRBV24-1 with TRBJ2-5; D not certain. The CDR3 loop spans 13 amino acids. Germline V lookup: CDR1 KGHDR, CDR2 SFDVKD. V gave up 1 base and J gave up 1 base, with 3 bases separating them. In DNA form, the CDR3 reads TGTGCCACCAGTGATTTTCTCCAAGAGACCCAGTACTTC. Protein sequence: CATSDFLQETQYF.

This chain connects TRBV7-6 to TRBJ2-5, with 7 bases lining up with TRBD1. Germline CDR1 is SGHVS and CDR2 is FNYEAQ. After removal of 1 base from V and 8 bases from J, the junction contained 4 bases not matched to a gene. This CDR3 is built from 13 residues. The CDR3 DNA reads TGTGCCAGCAGCTTAGACTACAGGGGTACCCAGTACTTC. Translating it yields CASSLDYRGTQYF. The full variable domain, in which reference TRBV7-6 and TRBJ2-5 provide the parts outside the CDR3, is GAGVSQSPRYKVTKRGQDVALRCDPISGHVSLYWYRQALGQGPEFLTYFNYEAQQDKSGLPNDRFSAERPEGSISTLTIQRTEQRDSAMYRCASSLDYRGTQYFGPGTRLLVL.

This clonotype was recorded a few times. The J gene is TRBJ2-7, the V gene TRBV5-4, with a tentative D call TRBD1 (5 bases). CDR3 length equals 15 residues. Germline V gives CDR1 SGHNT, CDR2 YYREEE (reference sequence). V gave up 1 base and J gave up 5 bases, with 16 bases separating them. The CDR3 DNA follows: TGTGCCAGCAGCTTGACAGGTGTACTTAATCACGAGCAGTACTTC. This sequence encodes CASSLTGVLNHEQYF. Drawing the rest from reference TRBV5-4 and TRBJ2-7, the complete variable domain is ETGVTQSPTHLIKTRGQQVTLRCSSQSGHNTVSWYQQALGQGPQFIFQYYREEENGRGNFPPRFSGLQFPNYSSELNVNALELDDSALYLCASSLTGVLNHEQYFGPGTRLTVT.

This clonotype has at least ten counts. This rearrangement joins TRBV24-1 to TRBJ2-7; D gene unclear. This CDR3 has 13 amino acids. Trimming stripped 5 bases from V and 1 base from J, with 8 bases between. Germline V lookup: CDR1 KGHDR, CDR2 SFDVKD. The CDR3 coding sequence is TGTGCCACCAGTGGGGTCGGATCCTACGAGCAGTACTTC. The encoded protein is CATSGVGSYEQYF.

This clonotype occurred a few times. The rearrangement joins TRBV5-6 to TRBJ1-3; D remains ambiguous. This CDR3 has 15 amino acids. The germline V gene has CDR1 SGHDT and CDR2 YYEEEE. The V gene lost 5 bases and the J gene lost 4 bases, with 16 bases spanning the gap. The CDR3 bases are TGTGCCAGCAGTCATCCCTTCGAATCCGGAAACACCATATATTTT. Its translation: CASSHPFESGNTIYF.

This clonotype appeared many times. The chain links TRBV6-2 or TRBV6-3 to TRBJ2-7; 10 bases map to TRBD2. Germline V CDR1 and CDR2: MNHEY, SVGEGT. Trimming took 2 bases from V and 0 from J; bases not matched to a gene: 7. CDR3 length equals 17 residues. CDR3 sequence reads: CASSYGRSGRASYEQYF. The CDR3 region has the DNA TGTGCCAGCAGTTACGGGCGGAGCGGGAGGGCCTCCTACGAGCAGTACTTC.

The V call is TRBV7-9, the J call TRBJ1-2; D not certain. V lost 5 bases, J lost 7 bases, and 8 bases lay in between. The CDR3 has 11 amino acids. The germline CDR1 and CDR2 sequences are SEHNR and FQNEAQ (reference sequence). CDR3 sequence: CASSRPPGYTF. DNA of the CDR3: TGTGCCAGCAGCCGCCCCCCTGGCTACACCTTC.

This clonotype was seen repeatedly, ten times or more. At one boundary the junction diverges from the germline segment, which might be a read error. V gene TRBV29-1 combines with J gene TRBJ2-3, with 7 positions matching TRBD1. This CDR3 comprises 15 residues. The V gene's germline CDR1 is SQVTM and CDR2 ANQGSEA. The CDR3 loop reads CSVEGGEAVADTQYF. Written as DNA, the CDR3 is TGCAGCGTCGAAGGGGGCGAGGCAGTCGCAGATACGCAGTATTTT.

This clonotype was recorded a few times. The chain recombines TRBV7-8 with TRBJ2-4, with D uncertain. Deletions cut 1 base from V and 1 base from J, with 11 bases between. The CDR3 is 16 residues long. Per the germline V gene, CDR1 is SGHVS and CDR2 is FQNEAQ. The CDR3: CASSLVAVFAKNIQYF. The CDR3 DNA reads TGTGCCAGCAGCTTAGTTGCCGTGTTCGCCAAAAACATTCAGTACTTC.

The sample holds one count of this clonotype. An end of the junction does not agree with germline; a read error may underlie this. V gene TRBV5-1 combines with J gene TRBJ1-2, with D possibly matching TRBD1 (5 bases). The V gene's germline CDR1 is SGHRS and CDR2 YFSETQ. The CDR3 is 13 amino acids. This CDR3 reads CASSPTDNYGHTF. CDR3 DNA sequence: TGCGCCAGCAGCCCGACAGATAACTATGGCCACACCTTC.

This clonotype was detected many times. The DNA for the CDR3 is TGTGCCATCAGTGAGTCCAGGGGCTTGTACACTGAAGCTTTCTTT. Translated, it gives CAISESRGLYTEAFF. The rearrangement uses TRBV10-3 and TRBJ1-1; tentatively, D is TRBD1 (6 bases). The CDR3 spans 15 residues. CDR1 and CDR2 from the germline V gene are ENHRY and SYGVKD. Trimming left V 0 bases short and J 3 bases short, with 11 bases between.

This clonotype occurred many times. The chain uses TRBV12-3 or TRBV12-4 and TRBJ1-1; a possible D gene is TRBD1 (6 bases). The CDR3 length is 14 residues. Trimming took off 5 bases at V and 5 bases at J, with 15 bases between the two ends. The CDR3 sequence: CASSNSGVRTEAFF. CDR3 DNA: TGTGCCAGCAGTAACTCAGGGGTCCGGACTGAAGCTTTCTTT.

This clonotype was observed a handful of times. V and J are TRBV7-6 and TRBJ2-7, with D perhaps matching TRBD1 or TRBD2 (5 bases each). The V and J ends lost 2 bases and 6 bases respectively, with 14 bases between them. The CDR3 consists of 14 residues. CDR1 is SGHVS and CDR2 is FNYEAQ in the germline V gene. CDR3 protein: CASSLMGTVGEQYF. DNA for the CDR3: TGTGCCAGCAGCTTAATGGGGACGGTGGGCGAGCAGTACTTC.

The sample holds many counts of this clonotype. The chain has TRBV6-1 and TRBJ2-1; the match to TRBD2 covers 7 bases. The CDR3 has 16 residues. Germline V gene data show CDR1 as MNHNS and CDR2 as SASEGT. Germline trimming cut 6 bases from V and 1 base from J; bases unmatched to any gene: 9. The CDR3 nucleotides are TGTGCCAGCAGGAGGCTGGGGAGGGCGTCCTACAATGAGCAGTTCTTC. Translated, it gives CASRRLGRASYNEQFF.

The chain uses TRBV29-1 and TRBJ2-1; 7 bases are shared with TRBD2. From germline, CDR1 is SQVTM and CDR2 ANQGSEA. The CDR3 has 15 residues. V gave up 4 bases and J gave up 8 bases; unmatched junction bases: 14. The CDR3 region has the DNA TGCAGCGTTGGTCGGGGGGTCGCTGGGTGGGATGAGCAGTTCTTC. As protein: CSVGRGVAGWDEQFF.

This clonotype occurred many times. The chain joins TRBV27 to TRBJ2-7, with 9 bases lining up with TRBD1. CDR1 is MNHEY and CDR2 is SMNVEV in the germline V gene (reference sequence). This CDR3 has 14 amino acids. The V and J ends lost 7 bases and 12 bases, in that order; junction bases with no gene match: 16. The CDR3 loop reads CASTRAGQGLGWYF. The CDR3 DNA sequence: TGTGCCAGCACGAGGGCGGGACAGGGATTAGGGTGGTACTTC.

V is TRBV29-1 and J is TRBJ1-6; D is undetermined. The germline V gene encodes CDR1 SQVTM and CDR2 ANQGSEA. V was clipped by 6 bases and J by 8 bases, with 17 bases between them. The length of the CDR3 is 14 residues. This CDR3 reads CSVRGATVHSPLHF. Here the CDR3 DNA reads TGCAGCGTACGGGGTGCCACGGTACATTCACCCCTCCACTTT.